This record looks at one T cell receptor beta chain sequence and its context. Antigen unknown. These data are taken from a study of vaccination and CD4 T cells after COVID-19. This sample's treatment: roughly 11-day PBMC culture with coronavirus spike peptide pools or control peptides (ViraFEST assay). Losses at the gene ends were 6 bases for V and 6 bases for J; bases not matched to a gene: 9. CDR3 length equals 14 residues. Looked up from germline, CDR1 is DFQATT and CDR2 is SNEGSKA (reference sequence). The Oncomine TCR Beta short-read assay sequenced DNA from cultured CD4+ T cells. A single record per CDR3 protein comes from TCRdb applying MiXCR to the PCR reads. The table has roughly 15,000 distinct CDR3 sequences, approximately 53% seen once; the top ten hold about 17%.

The sequenced sample was CD4+ T cells from blood, cultured in vitro. This chain connects TRBV20-1 to TRBJ2-3; 10 bases match TRBD2. The sequence came from a human donor who had recovered from COVID-19. For the CDR3, the DNA is TGCAGTGCGGACGGGACTAGCGTCGATGATACGCAGTATTTT. Protein: CSADGTSVDDTQYF.